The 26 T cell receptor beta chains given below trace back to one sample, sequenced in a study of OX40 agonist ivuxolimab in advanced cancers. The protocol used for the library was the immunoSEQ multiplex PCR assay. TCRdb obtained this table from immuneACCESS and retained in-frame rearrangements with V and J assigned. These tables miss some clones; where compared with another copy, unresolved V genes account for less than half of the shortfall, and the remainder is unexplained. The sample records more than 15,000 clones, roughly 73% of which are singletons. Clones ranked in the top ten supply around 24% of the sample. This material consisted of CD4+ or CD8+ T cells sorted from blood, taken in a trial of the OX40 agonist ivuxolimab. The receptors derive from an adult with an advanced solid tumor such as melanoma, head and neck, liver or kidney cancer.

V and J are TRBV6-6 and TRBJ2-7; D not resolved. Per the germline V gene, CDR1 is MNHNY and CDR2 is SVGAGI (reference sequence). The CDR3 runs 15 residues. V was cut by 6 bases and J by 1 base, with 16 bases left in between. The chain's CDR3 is CASSPTGFDSYEQYF. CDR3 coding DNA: TGTGCCAGCAGCCCTACTGGGTTCGATTCCTACGAGCAGTACTTC.

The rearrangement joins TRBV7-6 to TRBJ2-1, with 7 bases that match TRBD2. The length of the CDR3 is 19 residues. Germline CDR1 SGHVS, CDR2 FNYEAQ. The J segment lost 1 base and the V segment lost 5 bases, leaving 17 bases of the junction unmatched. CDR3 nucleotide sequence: TGTGCCAGCAGCCCAGAGAGCGGGGATTCCCCCCTGTCCTACAATGAGCAGTTCTTC. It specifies CASSPESGDSPLSYNEQFF.

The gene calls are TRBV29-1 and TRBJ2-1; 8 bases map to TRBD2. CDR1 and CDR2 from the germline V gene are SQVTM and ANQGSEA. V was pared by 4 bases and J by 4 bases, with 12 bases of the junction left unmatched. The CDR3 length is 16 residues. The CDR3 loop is CSVAGTSAGEYNEQFF. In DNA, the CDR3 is TGCAGCGTTGCCGGGACTAGTGCGGGGGAATACAATGAGCAGTTCTTC.

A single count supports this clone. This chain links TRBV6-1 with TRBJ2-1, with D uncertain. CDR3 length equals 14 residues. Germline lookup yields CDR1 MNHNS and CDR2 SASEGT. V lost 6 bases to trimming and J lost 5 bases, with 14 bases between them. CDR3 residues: CASSRRGNNNEQFF. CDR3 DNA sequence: TGTGCCAGCAGCCGACGTGGAAACAACAATGAGCAGTTCTTC.

The CDR3: CASSLVLGQPQHF. In nucleotides, the CDR3 is TGTGCCAGCAGCTTAGTTTTAGGTCAGCCCCAGCATTTT. The chain uses TRBV7-2 and TRBJ1-5, with D hard to call. CDR3 length: 13 residues. The ends were cut back, 1 base at V and 6 bases at J, with 7 bases in the middle. Germline V gene sequence: CDR1 SGHTA, CDR2 FQGNSA. Combining the CDR3 with reference TRBV7-2 and TRBJ1-5 gives the whole variable domain GAGVSQSPSNKVTEKGKDVELRCDPISGHTALYWYRQSLGQGLEFLIYFQGNSAPDKSGLPSDRFSAERTGGSVSTLTIQRTQQEDSAVYLCASSLVLGQPQHFGDGTRLSIL.

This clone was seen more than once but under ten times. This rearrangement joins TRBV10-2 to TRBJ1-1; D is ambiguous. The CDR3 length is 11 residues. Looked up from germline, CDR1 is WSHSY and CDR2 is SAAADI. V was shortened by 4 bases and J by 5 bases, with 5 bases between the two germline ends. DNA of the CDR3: TGCGCCAGCAGTGTCGGAACTGAAGCTTTCTTT. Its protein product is CASSVGTEAFF.

CDR3 coding DNA: TGTGCCAGTAGTATAACAGGGTCTGGGCGTCAGCCCCAGCATTTT. The encoded protein is CASSITGSGRQPQHF. The V and J genes are TRBV19 and TRBJ1-5; D possibly corresponds to TRBD1 (6 bases). The CDR3 consists of 15 residues. Per the germline V gene, CDR1 is LNHDA and CDR2 is SQIVND (reference sequence). V was cut by 2 bases and J by 6 bases, with 14 bases left in between.

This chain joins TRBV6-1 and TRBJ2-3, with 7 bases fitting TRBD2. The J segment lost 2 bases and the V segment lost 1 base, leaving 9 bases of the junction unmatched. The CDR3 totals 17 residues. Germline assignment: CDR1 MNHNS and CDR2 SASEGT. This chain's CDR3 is CASSEEGLREFTDTQYF. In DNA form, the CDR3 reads TGTGCCAGCAGTGAAGAAGGTTTGCGGGAGTTCACAGATACGCAGTATTTT.

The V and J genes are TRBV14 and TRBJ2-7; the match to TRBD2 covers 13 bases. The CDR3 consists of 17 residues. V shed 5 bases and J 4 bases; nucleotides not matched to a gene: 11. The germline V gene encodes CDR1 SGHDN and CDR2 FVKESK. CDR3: CASSSRLGTSGMYEQYF. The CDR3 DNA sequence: TGTGCCAGCAGCTCGCGGTTAGGGACTAGCGGGATGTACGAGCAGTACTTC.

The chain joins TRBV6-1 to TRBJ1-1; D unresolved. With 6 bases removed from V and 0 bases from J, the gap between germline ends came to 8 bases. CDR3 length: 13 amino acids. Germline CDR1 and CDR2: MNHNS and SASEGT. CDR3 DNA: TGTGCCAGCAGGCCCCGCGTGAACACTGAAGCTTTCTTT. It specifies CASRPRVNTEAFF.

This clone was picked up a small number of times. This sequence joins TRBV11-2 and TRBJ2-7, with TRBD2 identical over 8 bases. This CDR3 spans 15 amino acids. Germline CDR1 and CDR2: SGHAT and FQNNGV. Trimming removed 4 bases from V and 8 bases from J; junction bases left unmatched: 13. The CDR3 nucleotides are TGTGCCAGCAGCTCCACCGGGACTAGGTCTCTCCAGCAGTACTTC. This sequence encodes CASSSTGTRSLQQYF. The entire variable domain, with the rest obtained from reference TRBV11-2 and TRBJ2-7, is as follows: EAGVAQSPRYKIIEKRQSVAFWCNPISGHATLYWYQQILGQGPKLLIQFQNNGVVDDSQLPKDRFSAERLKGVDSTLKIQPAKLEDSAVYLCASSSTGTRSLQQYFGPGTRLTVT.

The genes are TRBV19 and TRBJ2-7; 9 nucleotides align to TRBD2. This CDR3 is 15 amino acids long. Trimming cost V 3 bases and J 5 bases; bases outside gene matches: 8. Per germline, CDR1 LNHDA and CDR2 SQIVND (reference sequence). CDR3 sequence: CASSMGSGSFNEQYF. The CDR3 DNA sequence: TGTGCCAGTAGTATGGGTAGCGGGAGTTTCAACGAGCAGTACTTC.

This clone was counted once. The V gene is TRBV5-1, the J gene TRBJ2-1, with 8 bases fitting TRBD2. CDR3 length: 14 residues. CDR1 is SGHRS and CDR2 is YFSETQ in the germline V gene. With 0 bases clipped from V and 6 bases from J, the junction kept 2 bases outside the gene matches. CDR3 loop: CASSLAGGPNEQFF. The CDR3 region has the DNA TGCGCCAGCAGCTTGGCGGGGGGGCCCAATGAGCAGTTCTTC. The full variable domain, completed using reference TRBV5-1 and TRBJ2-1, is KAGVTQTPRYLIKTRGQQVTLSCSPISGHRSVSWYQQTPGQGLQFLFEYFSETQRNKGNFPGRFSGRQFSNSRSEMNVSTLELGDSALYLCASSLAGGPNEQFFGPGTRLTVL.

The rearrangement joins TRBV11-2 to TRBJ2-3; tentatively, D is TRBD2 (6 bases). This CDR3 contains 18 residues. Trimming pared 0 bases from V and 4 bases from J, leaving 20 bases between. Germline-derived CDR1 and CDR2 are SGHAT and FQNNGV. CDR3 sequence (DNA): TGTGCCAGCAGCTTAGATGCTTTCCGGGAGTCGGCTTCAGATACGCAGTATTTT. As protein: CASSLDAFRESASDTQYF.

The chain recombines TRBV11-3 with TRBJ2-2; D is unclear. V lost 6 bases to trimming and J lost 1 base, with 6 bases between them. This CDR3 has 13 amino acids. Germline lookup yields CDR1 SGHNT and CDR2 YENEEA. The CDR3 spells CASSRKNTGELFF. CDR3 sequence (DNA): TGTGCCAGCAGTCGCAAGAACACCGGGGAGCTGTTTTTT.

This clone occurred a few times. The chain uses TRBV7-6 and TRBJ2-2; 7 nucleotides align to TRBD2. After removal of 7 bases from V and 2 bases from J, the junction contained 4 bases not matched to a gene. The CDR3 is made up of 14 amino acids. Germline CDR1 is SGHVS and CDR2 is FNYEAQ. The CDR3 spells CASTSGENTGELFF. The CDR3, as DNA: TGTGCCAGCACTAGCGGAGAAAACACCGGGGAGCTGTTTTTT. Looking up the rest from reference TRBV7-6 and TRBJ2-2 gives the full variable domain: GAGVSQSPRYKVTKRGQDVALRCDPISGHVSLYWYRQALGQGPEFLTYFNYEAQQDKSGLPNDRFSAERPEGSISTLTIQRTEQRDSAMYRCASTSGENTGELFFGEGSRLTVL.

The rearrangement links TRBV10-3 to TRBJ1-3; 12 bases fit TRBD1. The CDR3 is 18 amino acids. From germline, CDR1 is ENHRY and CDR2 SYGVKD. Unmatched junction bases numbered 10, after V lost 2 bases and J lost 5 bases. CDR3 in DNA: TGTGCCATCAGTGAGGGTGAGGGACAGGGGGCGCGGAGAAACACCATATATTTT. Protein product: CAISEGEGQGARRNTIYF.

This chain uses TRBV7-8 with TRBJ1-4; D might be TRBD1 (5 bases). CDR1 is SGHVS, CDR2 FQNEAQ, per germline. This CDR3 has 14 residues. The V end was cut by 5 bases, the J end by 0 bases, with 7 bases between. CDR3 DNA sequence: TGTGCCAGCAGCACCAGGGCAACTAATGAAAAACTGTTTTTT. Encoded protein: CASSTRATNEKLFF. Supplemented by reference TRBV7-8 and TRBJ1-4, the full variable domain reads GAGVSQSPRYKVAKRGQDVALRCDPISGHVSLFWYQQALGQGPEFLTYFQNEAQLDKSGLPSDRFFAERPEGSVSTLKIQRTQQEDSAVYLCASSTRATNEKLFFGSGTQLSVL.

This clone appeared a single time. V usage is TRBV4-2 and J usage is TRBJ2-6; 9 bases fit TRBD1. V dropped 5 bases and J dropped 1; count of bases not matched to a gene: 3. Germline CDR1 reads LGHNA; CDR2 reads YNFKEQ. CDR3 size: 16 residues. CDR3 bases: TGTGCCAGCAGCGAGACAGGGGGGTCTGGGGCCAACGTCCTGACTTTC. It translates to CASSETGGSGANVLTF.

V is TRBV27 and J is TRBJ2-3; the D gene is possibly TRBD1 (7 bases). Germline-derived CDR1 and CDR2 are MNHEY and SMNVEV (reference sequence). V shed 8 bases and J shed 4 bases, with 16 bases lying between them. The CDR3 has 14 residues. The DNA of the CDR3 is TGTGCCAGCCGGTCAGGGGGGATCCCAGATACGCAGTATTTT. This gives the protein CASRSGGIPDTQYF.

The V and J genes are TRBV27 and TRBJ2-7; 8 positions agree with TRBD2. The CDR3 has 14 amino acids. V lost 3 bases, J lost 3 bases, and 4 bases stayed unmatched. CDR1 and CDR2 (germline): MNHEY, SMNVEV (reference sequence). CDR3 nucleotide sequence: TGTGCCAGCAGTTTGCCTAGCGGGTTCTACGAGCAGTACTTC. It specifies CASSLPSGFYEQYF.

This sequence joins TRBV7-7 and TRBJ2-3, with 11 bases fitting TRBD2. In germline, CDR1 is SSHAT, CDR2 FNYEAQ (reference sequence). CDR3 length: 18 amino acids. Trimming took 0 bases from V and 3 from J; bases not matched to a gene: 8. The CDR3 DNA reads TGTGCCAGCAGCTTAGCGTACAATAGCGGGAGGGCTACAGATACGCAGTATTTT. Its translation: CASSLAYNSGRATDTQYF.

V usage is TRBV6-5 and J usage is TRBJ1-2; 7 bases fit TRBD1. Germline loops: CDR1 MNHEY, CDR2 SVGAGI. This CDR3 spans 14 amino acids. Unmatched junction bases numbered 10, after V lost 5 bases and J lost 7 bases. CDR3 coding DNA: TGTGCCAGCAGTATACACCGGGACAGCCGTGGCTACACCTTC. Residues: CASSIHRDSRGYTF.

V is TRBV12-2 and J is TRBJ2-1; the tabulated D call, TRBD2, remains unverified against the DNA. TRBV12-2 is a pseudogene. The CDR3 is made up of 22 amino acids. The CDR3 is CASRLGRGLAGDRLSSYNEQFF. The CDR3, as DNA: TGTGCAAGTCGCCTAGGTCGTGGCCTAGCGGGAGATCGCCTGAGCTCCTACAATGAGCAGTTCTTC.

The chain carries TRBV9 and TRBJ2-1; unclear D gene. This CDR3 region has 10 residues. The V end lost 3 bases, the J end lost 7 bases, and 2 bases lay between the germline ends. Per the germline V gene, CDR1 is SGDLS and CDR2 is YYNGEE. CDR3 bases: TGTGCCAGCAGCGGGAATGAGCAGTTCTTC. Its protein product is CASSGNEQFF.

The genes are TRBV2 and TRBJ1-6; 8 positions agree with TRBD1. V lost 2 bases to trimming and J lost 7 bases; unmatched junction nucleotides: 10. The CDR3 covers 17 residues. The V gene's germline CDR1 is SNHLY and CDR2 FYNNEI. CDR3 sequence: CASSETLGQGANSPLHF. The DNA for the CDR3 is TGTGCCAGCAGTGAAACATTAGGGCAGGGGGCGAATTCACCCCTCCACTTT.